Shown below are 17 T cell receptor beta chains from a single sample sequenced in a study of regulatory T cells in long-lasting Graves disease. In building TCR beta libraries, iRepertoire HTBI primers were used together with Arm-PCR of CDR3 regions. MiXCR was run by TCRdb on the multiplex PCR reads, yielding one entry per CDR3 protein. Of 600,000 to 800,000 distinct CDR3 sequences in the sample, roughly 30% were seen once. Time point reported: persistent/refractory GD, antithyroid drugs over 5 years with positive TRAb. PBMC-extracted RNA yielded the TCR library. The starting material was peripheral blood mononuclear cells (PBMCs), obtained when the disease was refractory, from a patient treated with antithyroid drugs. The source of these receptors is a female donor with Graves disease.

This clonotype has more than one count but fewer than ten. V gene TRBV20-1 combines with J gene TRBJ2-5; TRBD2 agrees at 9 bases. The CDR3 has 15 residues. From germline, CDR1 is DFQATT and CDR2 SNEGSKA (reference sequence). V was pared by 6 bases and J by 5 bases, with 13 bases of the junction left unmatched. The CDR3 region has the DNA TGCAGTGCACCCCTTGCGGGAGGGTTCTTGGAGACCCAGTACTTC. It is translated as CSAPLAGGFLETQYF.

This clonotype was found a few times. The chain employs TRBV5-1 and TRBJ2-2; TRBD1 aligns across 7 bases. CDR3 length: 15 residues. Germline V gene data show CDR1 as SGHRS and CDR2 as YFSETQ. V trimming: 4 bases; J trimming: 4 bases; junction bases outside the gene matches: 7. CDR3 coding DNA: TGCGCCAGCAGCCCCGCGACAGGGTTCACCGGGGAGCTGTTTTTT. Its translation is CASSPATGFTGELFF.

This chain links TRBV19 with TRBJ1-1; D call uncertain. Trimming left V 4 bases short and J 12 bases short, with 15 bases between. Germline V CDR1 and CDR2: LNHDA, SQIVND (reference sequence). CDR3 size: 12 residues. As DNA, the CDR3 is TGTGCCAGTAGTAACAGCCCTGGAGAGACTTTCTTT. It translates to CASSNSPGETFF.

J is TRBJ1-2 and V is TRBV20-1, with D perhaps TRBD1 (5 bases). This CDR3 contains 15 residues. Germline V CDR1 and CDR2: DFQATT, SNEGSKA (reference sequence). Trimming stripped 0 bases from V and 4 bases from J, with 15 bases between. As DNA, the CDR3 is TGCAGTGCTAGAGATCGGAAACAGGTTGTCTATGGCTACACCTTC. As protein: CSARDRKQVVYGYTF.

The rearrangement links TRBV20-1 to TRBJ1-6, with unresolved D. The length of the CDR3 is 16 residues. The V end lost 0 bases, the J end lost 10 bases, and 19 bases lay between the germline ends. Germline values: CDR1 DFQATT, CDR2 SNEGSKA (reference sequence). CDR3 DNA sequence: TGCAGTGCTAGAGATTGGGTCAGAGCAGGTGAATCACCCCTCCACTTT. This gives the protein CSARDWVRAGESPLHF.

This sequence joins TRBV6-1 and TRBJ2-2; D is possibly TRBD1 (5 bases). The CDR3 covers 14 residues. V dropped 6 bases and J dropped 0 bases, with 8 bases sitting between them. The germline V gene encodes CDR1 MNHNS and CDR2 SASEGT. CDR3 in amino acids: CASRTVANTGELFF. The CDR3 bases are TGTGCCAGCAGGACAGTTGCGAACACCGGGGAGCTGTTTTTT.

The rearrangement uses TRBV25-1 and TRBJ1-3; D gene unclear. This CDR3 contains 15 residues. From germline, CDR1 is MGHDK and CDR2 SYGVNS. V lost 2 bases and J lost 3, with 11 bases in between. CDR3 region: CASSEGSGRGNTIYF. The DNA for the CDR3 is TGTGCCAGCAGTGAAGGGTCAGGACGTGGAAACACCATATATTTT.

This clonotype showed up just a few times. The J gene is TRBJ1-2, the V gene TRBV2; no definite D call. Germline CDR1 and CDR2: SNHLY and FYNNEI. The CDR3 totals 13 residues. The V end was cut by 5 bases, the J end by 8 bases, with 15 bases between. The CDR3 protein is CASSLSGGFGYTF. Written as DNA, the CDR3 is TGTGCCAGCAGTTTATCGGGTGGGTTCGGCTACACCTTC.

This clonotype has just a few counts. The chain employs TRBV2 and TRBJ1-5, with no clear D. CDR1 and CDR2 from the germline V gene are SNHLY and FYNNEI. The V end lost 6 bases, the J end lost 3 bases, and 9 bases lay between the germline ends. This CDR3 comprises 13 residues. The CDR3 is CASSPGHNQPQHF. DNA of the CDR3: TGTGCCAGCAGCCCCGGGCACAATCAGCCCCAGCATTTT.

The V call is TRBV4-1, the J call TRBJ1-4; D gene unclear. Deletions cut 7 bases from V and 0 bases from J, with 12 bases between. This CDR3 is built from 15 residues. The germline V gene encodes CDR1 MGHRA and CDR2 YSYEKL. CDR3 nucleotides: TGCGCCAGCAAGAACGACCGGGCAACTAATGAAAAACTGTTTTTT. Its translation is CASKNDRATNEKLFF.

This clonotype was picked up a small number of times. The J gene is TRBJ2-5, the V gene TRBV3-1, with a weak D call TRBD2 (6 bases). Per the germline V gene, CDR1 is LGHDT and CDR2 is YNNKEL (reference sequence). This CDR3 contains 16 residues. Trimming took off 2 bases at V and 3 bases at J, with 16 bases between the two ends. This CDR3 is CASSQPGLPREETQYF. The CDR3 DNA follows: TGTGCCAGCAGCCAACCGGGACTCCCCCGGGAAGAGACCCAGTACTTC.

V is TRBV12-3 or TRBV12-4 and J is TRBJ2-2, with D possibly being TRBD2 (6 bases). CDR3 size: 13 residues. V lost 5 bases and J 8 bases, leaving 12 bases between the germline ends. In DNA, the CDR3 is TGTGCCAGCAGTCGAAGGAGGGAGGGGGAGCTGTTTTTT. Translating it yields CASSRRREGELFF.

The chain employs TRBV28 and TRBJ2-7; 14 bases fit TRBD2. Germline V CDR1 and CDR2: MDHEN, SYDVKM. This CDR3 has 17 amino acids. The junction had 11 bases not matched to a gene; V was cut back by 10 bases and J by 0 bases. The DNA for the CDR3 is TGTGCCACCCAACGGTGGACTAGCGGGGGGAGCTCCTACGAGCAGTACTTC. Translating gives CATQRWTSGGSSYEQYF.

The genes are TRBV7-6 and TRBJ2-3, with D perhaps matching TRBD1 (6 bases). Trimming left V 5 bases short and J 0 bases short, with 15 bases between. The germline V gene has CDR1 SGHVS and CDR2 FNYEAQ. The CDR3 spans 16 residues. DNA of the CDR3: TGTGCCAGCAGCAACAGGGCCCAAGCTAGCACAGATACGCAGTATTTT. It is translated as CASSNRAQASTDTQYF.

This clonotype came up a few times. The chain joins TRBV12-3 or TRBV12-4 to TRBJ2-7, with 11 bases fitting TRBD1. J gave up 0 bases and V 8 bases, and 6 bases lay outside the gene matches. The CDR3 extends over 15 amino acids. CDR3 amino acids: CASVTGTGGSYEQYF. CDR3 DNA sequence: TGTGCCAGCGTCACCGGGACAGGGGGCTCCTACGAGCAGTACTTC.

The chain couples TRBV6-1 to TRBJ1-5; D uncertain. The CDR3 is made up of 15 amino acids. V was pared by 6 bases and J by 0 bases, with 12 bases between. CDR1 is MNHNS and CDR2 is SASEGT in the germline V gene. The CDR3 region has the DNA TGTGCCAGCAGGGGAGGGAGAGGTAGCAATCAGCCCCAGCATTTT. This encodes CASRGGRGSNQPQHF.

The chain employs TRBV5-1 and TRBJ1-1, with D uncertain. The length of the CDR3 is 13 residues. V lost 4 bases and J lost 1, with 8 bases in between. Per the germline V gene, CDR1 is SGHRS and CDR2 is YFSETQ. The CDR3: CASSQQKNTEAFF. DNA for the CDR3: TGCGCCAGCAGCCAACAAAAGAACACTGAAGCTTTCTTT.